Below are 10 T cell receptor beta chains sequenced from a single sample in a study of blood T cell repertoires in COVID-19. Data came from immunoSEQ multiplex PCR; TCRdb stores just in-frame clones and leaves some out. This table has roughly 70,000 clones, 80% to 95% appearing once. The sample consisted of peripheral blood. The receptor source for this set is a man in his fifties or sixties with COVID-19, enrolled during active disease.

This chain connects TRBV13 to TRBJ2-7, with 14 positions matching TRBD2. Trimming cost V 1 base and J 3 bases; bases outside gene matches: 2. This CDR3 contains 16 residues. The germline V gene encodes CDR1 PRHDT and CDR2 FYEKMQ (reference sequence). The CDR3: CASSLAGTSGSYEQYV. CDR3 DNA: TGTGCCAGCAGCTTAGCCGGGACTAGCGGGAGCTACGAGCAGTACGTC.

The V and J genes are TRBV5-5 and TRBJ1-6; D unclear. The CDR3 is made up of 15 amino acids. Germline V gene lookup returns CDR1 SGHKS and CDR2 YYEKEE (reference sequence). Trimming removed 9 bases from V and 0 bases from J, with 13 bases in between. Here the CDR3 reads CATPPIGSYNSPLHF. As DNA, the CDR3 is TGTGCCACGCCGCCGATCGGCTCCTATAATTCACCCCTCCACTTT.

This clone came up once. This chain connects TRBV19 to TRBJ2-5, with TRBD1 matching 7 bases. Germline-derived CDR1 and CDR2 are LNHDA and SQIVND (reference sequence). The CDR3 spans 15 residues. V was clipped by 5 bases and J by 1 base; unmatched bases: 7. The CDR3 here is CASSRGQHPQETQYF. DNA of the CDR3: TGTGCCAGTAGTCGGGGACAGCATCCCCAAGAGACCCAGTACTTC.

This chain connects TRBV6-2 or TRBV6-3 to TRBJ2-1, with TRBD2 identical over 8 bases. Germline V CDR1 and CDR2: MNHEY, SVGEGT. Losses at the gene ends were 3 bases for V and 12 bases for J; bases not matched to a gene: 19. The CDR3 extends over 17 amino acids. Written as DNA, the CDR3 is TGTGCCAGCAGTTATCCCCTCGAGAGCGGGAGAGACTTTCGGCAGTTCTTC. As protein: CASSYPLESGRDFRQFF.

The rearrangement links TRBV6-5 to TRBJ2-7; 10 bases fit TRBD1. From germline, CDR1 is MNHEY and CDR2 SVGAGI. V gave up 5 bases and J gave up 3 bases; unmatched junction bases: 7. The CDR3 spans 15 residues. CDR3 DNA sequence: TGTGCCAGCAGTACACCGGGACAGGGGATCTACGAGCAGTACGTC. It translates to CASSTPGQGIYEQYV.

This rearrangement joins TRBV6-6 to TRBJ2-7; possible D gene TRBD1, 6 bases. There are 15 residues in the CDR3. Germline CDR1 MNHNY, CDR2 SVGAGI (reference sequence). V dropped 5 bases and J dropped 1 base, with 15 bases sitting between them. DNA of the CDR3: TGTGCCAGCAGTCCCCGGGACACAGCTTCCTACGAGCAGTACTTC. Translating gives CASSPRDTASYEQYF.

The chain is built from TRBV11-2 and TRBJ1-1; TRBD1 matches at 8 bases. Germline CDR1 and CDR2: SGHAT and FQNNGV. V was clipped by 3 bases and J by 3 bases; unmatched bases: 9. The CDR3 totals 16 residues. The CDR3 here is CASSFVTGVMYTEAFF. The CDR3 nucleotides read TGTGCCAGCAGCTTCGTGACAGGGGTTATGTACACTGAAGCTTTCTTT. Full variable domain (outside the CDR3, taken from reference TRBV11-2 and TRBJ1-1): EAGVAQSPRYKIIEKRQSVAFWCNPISGHATLYWYQQILGQGPKLLIQFQNNGVVDDSQLPKDRFSAERLKGVDSTLKIQPAKLEDSAVYLCASSFVTGVMYTEAFFGQGTRLTVV.

This rearrangement joins TRBV5-5 to TRBJ1-3; 10 bases are a match to TRBD1. This CDR3 has 15 amino acids. Germline values: CDR1 SGHKS, CDR2 YYEKEE (reference sequence). With 5 bases clipped from V and 3 bases from J, the junction kept 5 bases outside the gene matches. CDR3 DNA sequence: TGTGCCAGCAGTCCCGGGACAGGGGTTGGAAACACCATATATTTT. It encodes CASSPGTGVGNTIYF.

The gene calls are TRBV19 and TRBJ1-5; D ambiguous. The V gene's germline CDR1 is LNHDA and CDR2 SQIVND (reference sequence). V was pared by 3 bases and J by 0 bases, with 9 bases between. The CDR3 sequence is 15 residues long. Written as DNA, the CDR3 is TGTGCCAGTAGTATGTCTCACTATAGCAATCAGCCCCAGCATTTT. Translating it yields CASSMSHYSNQPQHF.

The rearrangement uses TRBV12-2 and TRBJ2-7; the table's D call of TRBD2 was not tested on the DNA. TRBV12-2 is annotated as a pseudogene. The CDR3 has 16 amino acids. The CDR3 sequence is CASRLRGLADIYEQYF. As DNA, the CDR3 is TGTGCAAGTCGGTTAAGGGGACTAGCGGATATCTACGAGCAGTACTTC.